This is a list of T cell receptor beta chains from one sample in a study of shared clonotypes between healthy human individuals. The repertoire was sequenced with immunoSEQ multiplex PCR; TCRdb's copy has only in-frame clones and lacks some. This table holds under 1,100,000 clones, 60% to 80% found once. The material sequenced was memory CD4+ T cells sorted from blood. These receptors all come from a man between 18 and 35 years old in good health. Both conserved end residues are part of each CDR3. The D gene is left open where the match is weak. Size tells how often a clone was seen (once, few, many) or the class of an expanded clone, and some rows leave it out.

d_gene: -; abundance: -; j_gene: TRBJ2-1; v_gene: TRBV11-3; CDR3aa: CASSMGTASYNEQFF; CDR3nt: TGTGCCAGCAGCATGGGGACTGCCTCCTACAATGAGCAGTTCTTC
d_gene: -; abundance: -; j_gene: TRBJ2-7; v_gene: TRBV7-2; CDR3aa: CASSLGSEYEQYF; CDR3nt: TGTGCCAGCAGCTTAGGGTCCGAGTACGAGCAGTACTTC
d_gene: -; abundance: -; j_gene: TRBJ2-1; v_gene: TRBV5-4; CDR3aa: CASSLGTASEQFF; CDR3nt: TGTGCCAGCAGCTTGGGGACAGCCAGTGAGCAGTTCTTC
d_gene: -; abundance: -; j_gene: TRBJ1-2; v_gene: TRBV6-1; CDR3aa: CASKAGNYGYTF; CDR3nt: TGTGCCAGCAAGGCGGGGAACTATGGCTACACCTTC
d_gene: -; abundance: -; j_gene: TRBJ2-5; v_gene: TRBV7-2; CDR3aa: CASSLALIETQYF; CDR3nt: TGTGCCAGCAGCTTAGCGCTTATAGAGACCCAGTACTTC
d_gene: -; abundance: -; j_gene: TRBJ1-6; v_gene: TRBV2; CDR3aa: CASIRHLEGSPLHF; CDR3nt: TGTGCCAGCATCAGACACCTCGAGGGCTCACCCCTCCACTTT
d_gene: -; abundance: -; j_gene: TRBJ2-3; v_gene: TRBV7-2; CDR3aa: CASRNNRGRGSTDTQYF; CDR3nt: TGTGCCAGCAGAAACAATAGGGGTCGGGGAAGCACAGATACGCAGTATTTT
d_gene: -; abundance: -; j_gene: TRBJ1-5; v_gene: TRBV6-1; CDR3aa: CASSEFGTNQPQHF; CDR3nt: TGTGCCAGCAGTGAATTTGGGACAAATCAGCCCCAGCATTTT
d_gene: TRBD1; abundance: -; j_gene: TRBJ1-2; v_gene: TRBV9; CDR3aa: CASSFRTGADGYTF; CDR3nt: TGTGCCAGCAGCTTCAGGACAGGGGCAGATGGCTACACCTTC
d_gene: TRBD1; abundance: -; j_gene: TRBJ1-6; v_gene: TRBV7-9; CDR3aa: CASSGQGDSPLHF; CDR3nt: TGTGCCAGCTCTGGACAGGGAGATTCACCCCTCCACTTT
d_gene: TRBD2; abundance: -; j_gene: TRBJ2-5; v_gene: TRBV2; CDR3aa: CASTPLWEGETQYF; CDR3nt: TGTGCCAGCACCCCCCTGTGGGAGGGAGAAACCCAGTACTTC
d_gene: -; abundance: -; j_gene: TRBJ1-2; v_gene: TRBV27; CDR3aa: CASGPYTDHYGYTF; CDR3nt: TGTGCCAGCGGGCCGTACACGGATCACTATGGCTACACCTTC
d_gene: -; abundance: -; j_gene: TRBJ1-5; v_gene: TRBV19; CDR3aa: CASSIGQGYGNQPQHF; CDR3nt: TGTGCCAGTAGTATCGGCCAGGGGTACGGCAATCAGCCCCAGCATTTT
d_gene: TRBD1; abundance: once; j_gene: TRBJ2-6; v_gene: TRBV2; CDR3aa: CASRTRTGPSGANVLTF; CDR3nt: TGTGCCAGCAGAACTAGGACAGGGCCGTCTGGGGCCAACGTCCTGACTTTC
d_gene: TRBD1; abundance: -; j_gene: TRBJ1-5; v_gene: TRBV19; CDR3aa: CASSIYGTGGNQPQHF; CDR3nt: TGTGCCAGTAGTATATACGGTACAGGGGGCAATCAGCCCCAGCATTTT
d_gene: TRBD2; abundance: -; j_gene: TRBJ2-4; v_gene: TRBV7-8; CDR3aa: CASSPGGRREAAKNIQYF; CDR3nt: TGTGCCAGCAGCCCGGGGGGGCGTAGGGAGGCGGCCAAAAACATTCAGTACTTC
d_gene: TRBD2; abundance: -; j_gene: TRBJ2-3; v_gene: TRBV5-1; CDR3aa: CASSLGSSGGTDTQYF; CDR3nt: TGCGCCAGCAGCTTGGGTTCTAGCGGGGGCACAGATACGCAGTATTTT
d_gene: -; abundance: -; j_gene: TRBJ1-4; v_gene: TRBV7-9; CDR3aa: CASSRFEAGEKLFF; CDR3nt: TGTGCCAGCAGCCGATTTGAGGCGGGTGAAAAACTGTTTTTT
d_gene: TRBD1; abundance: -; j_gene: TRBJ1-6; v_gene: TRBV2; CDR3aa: CASTSQGESPLHF; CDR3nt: TGTGCCAGCACCTCACAGGGGGAATCACCCCTCCACTTT
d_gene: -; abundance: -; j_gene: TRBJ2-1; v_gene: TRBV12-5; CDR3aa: CASGFRDVYNEQFF; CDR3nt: TGTGCTAGTGGTTTTCGGGACGTATACAATGAGCAGTTCTTC
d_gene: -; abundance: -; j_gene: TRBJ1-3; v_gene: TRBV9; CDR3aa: CASSSRASGNTIYF; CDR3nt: TGTGCCAGCAGCAGCCGGGCCTCTGGAAACACCATATATTTT
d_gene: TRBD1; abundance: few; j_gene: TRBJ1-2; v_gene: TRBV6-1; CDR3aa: CASRRETGGVYGYTF; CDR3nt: TGTGCCAGCAGGAGAGAGACAGGGGGAGTCTATGGCTACACCTTC
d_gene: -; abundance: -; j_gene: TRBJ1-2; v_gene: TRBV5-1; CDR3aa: CASSLSLGRDYGYTF; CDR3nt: TGCGCCAGCAGCTTGAGTCTGGGCAGGGACTATGGCTACACCTTC
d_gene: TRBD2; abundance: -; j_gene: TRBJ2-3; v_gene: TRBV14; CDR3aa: CASSQGSSGSTDTQYF; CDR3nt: TGTGCCAGCAGCCAAGGATCTAGCGGGAGTACAGATACGCAGTATTTT
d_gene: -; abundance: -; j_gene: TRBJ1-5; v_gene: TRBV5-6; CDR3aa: CASSLMQGNQPQHF; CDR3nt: TGTGCCAGCAGCTTGATGCAGGGTAATCAGCCCCAGCATTTT
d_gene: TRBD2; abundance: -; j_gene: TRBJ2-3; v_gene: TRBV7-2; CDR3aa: CASSLVRGSPTDTQYF; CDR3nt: TGTGCCAGCAGCTTAGTTCGCGGGAGCCCTACAGATACGCAGTATTTT
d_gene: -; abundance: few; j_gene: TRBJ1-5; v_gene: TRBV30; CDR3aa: CAWSGGNQPQHF; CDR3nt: TGTGCCTGGAGTGGAGGCAATCAGCCCCAGCATTTT
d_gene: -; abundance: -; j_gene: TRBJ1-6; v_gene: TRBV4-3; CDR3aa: CASSQEAPGNYNSPLHF; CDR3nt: TGCGCCAGCAGCCAGGAAGCGCCGGGAAACTATAATTCACCCCTCCACTTT